Each of the 22 T cell receptor beta chains below was sequenced from the same sample in a study of T cell responses to AZD1222 COVID-19 vaccine. The table came from immunoSEQ multiplex PCR; TCRdb's copy has only in-frame clones and leaves some out. This sample has about 120,000 clones, with roughly 85% found just once. This specimen consisted of peripheral blood, obtained on day 0 of AZD1222 vaccination. All receptors derive from an adult in good health.

This chain joins TRBV3-1 (or the pseudogene TRBV3-2) and TRBJ1-6; 9 nucleotides line up with TRBD1. V shed 3 bases and J 14 bases; nucleotides not matched to a gene: 8. Germline V gives CDR1 LGHDT, CDR2 YNNKEL (reference sequence). The CDR3 extends over 14 amino acids. This CDR3 reads CASSQEPGQGSLHF. In nucleotides, the CDR3 is TGTGCCAGCAGCCAGGAACCGGGACAGGGTTCCCTCCACTTT.

The V and J genes are TRBV5-5 and TRBJ2-1; 9 bases map to TRBD1. The ends lost 0 bases at V and 7 bases at J; junction bases unmatched: 14. The CDR3 has 18 amino acids. CDR1 and CDR2 (germline): SGHKS, YYEKEE (reference sequence). The CDR3 is CASSLGTGVSGMENEQFF. In DNA, the CDR3 is TGTGCCAGCAGCTTGGGGACAGGGGTTTCGGGAATGGAAAATGAGCAGTTCTTC.

The J gene is TRBJ1-2, the V gene TRBV24-1; no reliable D call. The CDR3 runs to 13 residues. V dropped 7 bases and J dropped 6 bases, with 14 bases sitting between them. Germline CDR1 reads KGHDR; CDR2 reads SFDVKD. In DNA, the CDR3 is TGTGCCACCAGGCAAGGATTGGGCGATGGCTACACCTTC. Amino acid sequence: CATRQGLGDGYTF.

The rearrangement uses TRBV4-1 and TRBJ1-2, with D perhaps TRBD1 (6 bases). The length of the CDR3 is 17 residues. Germline V lookup: CDR1 MGHRA, CDR2 YSYEKL. The V end lost 1 base, the J end lost 6 bases, and 21 bases lay between the germline ends. CDR3 in amino acids: CASSQGEYRANRHGYTF. The CDR3 nucleotides read TGCGCCAGCAGCCAAGGGGAGTACAGGGCTAATCGACATGGCTACACCTTC.

The chain carries TRBV6-5 and TRBJ2-2; either TRBD1 or TRBD2 may fit D (6 bases each). Germline values: CDR1 MNHEY, CDR2 SVGAGI. Trimming removed 6 bases at V and 6 bases at J, with 14 bases between. The CDR3 length is 14 residues. The CDR3 DNA reads TGTGCCAGCAGCCATAACAGGGAGGCCGGGGAGCTGTTTTTT. It encodes CASSHNREAGELFF.

This clone was counted between two and nine times. The chain carries TRBV6-4 and TRBJ2-3, with D possibly being TRBD2 (7 bases). CDR3 length equals 15 residues. Germline values: CDR1 MRHNA, CDR2 SNTAGT. Trimming took off 4 bases at V and 5 bases at J, with 16 bases between the two ends. The CDR3 reads CASSVTGGAGDTQYF. The CDR3 DNA reads TGTGCCAGCAGTGTGACGGGGGGCGCAGGAGATACGCAGTATTTT.

The CDR3 nucleotides are TGTGCCAGTAGTCCCCAGAGGGGTATCTCAGGACCCCTCCACTTT. This gives the protein CASSPQRGISGPLHF. The chain has TRBV19 and TRBJ1-6; D is perhaps TRBD1 (5 bases). Per germline, CDR1 LNHDA and CDR2 SQIVND (reference sequence). Between the trimmed V and J ends, which lost 5 bases and 12 bases, there was a span of 20 bases. This CDR3 comprises 15 residues.

This chain uses TRBV5-1 with TRBJ1-4, with D hard to call. With 4 bases removed from V and 5 bases from J, the gap between germline ends came to 15 bases. Germline-derived CDR1 and CDR2 are SGHRS and YFSETQ. The CDR3 is made up of 15 amino acids. CDR3: CASSQADGLNEKLFF. Written as DNA, the CDR3 is TGCGCCAGCAGCCAGGCGGACGGACTCAATGAAAAACTGTTTTTT.

V and J are TRBV7-2 and TRBJ2-7, with D hard to call. The CDR3 runs to 14 residues. Germline V gene data show CDR1 as SGHTA and CDR2 as FQGNSA. The ends were cut back, 4 bases at V and 2 bases at J, with 12 bases in the middle. The CDR3 loop reads CASSSPQLPYEQYF. CDR3 DNA sequence: TGTGCCAGCAGCTCCCCCCAGCTTCCCTACGAGCAGTACTTC.

The CDR3 reads CASSYGRTLPGNTIYF. CDR3 nucleotides: TGTGCCAGCAGTTACGGCCGGACCCTACCTGGAAACACCATATATTTT. The chain combines TRBV6-5 with TRBJ1-3; no definite D call. The germline V gene has CDR1 MNHEY and CDR2 SVGAGI. Trimming left V 2 bases short and J 2 bases short, with 13 bases between. The CDR3 sequence is 16 residues long.

This chain connects TRBV7-3 to TRBJ1-3; 12 positions agree with TRBD1. The V and J ends lost 2 bases and 5 bases, in that order; junction bases with no gene match: 10. The CDR3 sequence is 18 residues long. The germline V gene has CDR1 SGHTA and CDR2 FQGTGA. The CDR3 DNA sequence: TGTGCCAGCAGCTTAGGAGGTTTTGGGGACAGGGGGCGAAACACCATATATTTT. This gives the protein CASSLGGFGDRGRNTIYF.

CDR3: CAISQGGGHEKLFF. The DNA of the CDR3 is TGTGCCATAAGTCAGGGAGGGGGGCATGAAAAACTGTTTTTT. V and J are TRBV10-3 and TRBJ1-4, with a possible D match to TRBD1 (6 bases). The germline V and J ends were trimmed by 9 bases and 6 bases, with 17 bases remaining between them. This CDR3 spans 14 amino acids. Germline V gene lookup returns CDR1 ENHRY and CDR2 SYGVKD.

This chain uses TRBV6-5 with TRBJ1-2; D gene ambiguous. The germline V gene encodes CDR1 MNHEY and CDR2 SVGAGI. Between the trimmed V and J ends, which lost 7 bases and 2 bases, there was a span of 17 bases. CDR3 length equals 15 residues. The CDR3 spells CASNTRRALNYGYTF. CDR3 sequence (DNA): TGTGCCAGCAATACCCGACGGGCCCTAAACTATGGCTACACCTTC.

V gene TRBV6-5 combines with J gene TRBJ1-3; D remains ambiguous. Germline lookup yields CDR1 MNHEY and CDR2 SVGAGI. Deletions cut 2 bases from V and 4 bases from J, with 6 bases between. This CDR3 contains 13 residues. CDR3 protein: CASSYSQGNTIYF. The CDR3 coding sequence is TGTGCCAGCAGTTACAGCCAAGGAAACACCATATATTTT.

The chain links TRBV3-1 (or the pseudogene TRBV3-2) to TRBJ2-5; D perhaps matches TRBD2 (6 bases). Germline CDR1 LGHDT, CDR2 YNNKEL (reference sequence). This CDR3 region has 16 residues. Trimming left V 0 bases short and J 2 bases short, with 13 bases between. CDR3 region: CASSQDLKDYQETQYF. CDR3 coding DNA: TGTGCCAGCAGCCAAGATCTCAAGGACTATCAAGAGACCCAGTACTTC.

The chain links TRBV4-1 to TRBJ2-7; 10 bases agree with TRBD1. Germline V gene sequence: CDR1 MGHRA, CDR2 YSYEKL. There are 16 residues in the CDR3. The J segment lost 3 bases and the V segment lost 3 bases, leaving 8 bases of the junction unmatched. DNA for the CDR3: TGCGCCAGCAGCCAGGGAGGACAGGGGGTTTACTACGAGCAGTACTTC. Translated, it gives CASSQGGQGVYYEQYF.

Turning to this clone: The junction departs from germline at one end; a sequencing error may be responsible. This sequence joins TRBV2 and TRBJ2-4; D remains ambiguous. Germline CDR1 SNHLY, CDR2 FYNNEI. The CDR3 loop spans 15 amino acids. The CDR3 loop is CASREVWLAKNIQYF. As DNA, the CDR3 is TGTGCCAGCAGGGAAGTCTGGCTAGCCAAAAACATTCAGTACTTC.

The V and J genes are TRBV5-1 and TRBJ1-1, with a weak D call TRBD1 (6 bases). Germline V gives CDR1 SGHRS, CDR2 YFSETQ. Trimming stripped 4 bases from V and 0 bases from J, with 16 bases between. The CDR3 has 16 amino acids. The DNA for the CDR3 is TGCGCCAGCAGCATGACAGGAAGCCTCTTGAACACTGAAGCTTTCTTT. Translated: CASSMTGSLLNTEAFF.

This chain connects TRBV6-4 to TRBJ2-7; TRBD1 matches 7 bases. The trim removed 7 bases at V and 0 bases at J, leaving 3 bases unmatched. Germline V lookup: CDR1 MRHNA, CDR2 SNTAGT. This CDR3 contains 13 residues. This chain's CDR3 is CASNGQASYEQYF. The CDR3 nucleotides are TGTGCCAGCAATGGACAGGCCTCCTACGAGCAGTACTTC.

This sequence joins TRBV18 and TRBJ1-5; D may be TRBD1 (6 bases). From germline, CDR1 is KGHSH and CDR2 LQKENI. The CDR3 loop spans 15 amino acids. V was clipped by 1 base and J by 5 bases, with 12 bases between them. CDR3 sequence reads: CASSPRGAQDQPQHF. The CDR3 DNA follows: TGTGCCAGCTCACCACGGGGGGCGCAGGATCAGCCCCAGCATTTT.

This clone was detected once. The V and J genes are TRBV5-1 and TRBJ2-5; maybe TRBD2 (6 bases). CDR3 length: 15 residues. CDR1 is SGHRS, CDR2 YFSETQ, per germline. The V end lost 0 bases, the J end lost 1 base, and 10 bases lay between the germline ends. The CDR3: CASSLVGGVQETQYF. In DNA, the CDR3 is TGCGCCAGCAGCTTGGTTGGCGGGGTCCAAGAGACCCAGTACTTC.

The CDR3 loop is CASSGDLTSTDTQYF. The CDR3, as DNA: TGCGCCAGCAGTGGGGACCTTACCAGCACAGATACGCAGTATTTT. The chain couples TRBV10-2 to TRBJ2-3; D assignment may be TRBD1 or TRBD2 (5 bases each). V lost 4 bases and J 0 bases, leaving 11 bases between the germline ends. The CDR3 has 15 residues. Germline V lookup: CDR1 WSHSY, CDR2 SAAADI.